Presented here are 6 T cell receptor beta chains from one specimen sequenced in a study of T cell responses to AZD1222 COVID-19 vaccine. Sequencing used immunoSEQ multiplex PCR; TCRdb keeps in-frame clones, though not all of them. This table has roughly 150,000 clones, 80% to 90% appearing once. Specimen: peripheral blood, collected on day 0 of AZD1222 vaccination. The receptors derive from an adult in good health.

The chain joins TRBV11-1 to TRBJ2-1; D is uncertain. V lost 1 base and J lost 1, with 5 bases in between. CDR3 size: 14 residues. The V gene's germline CDR1 is SGHAT and CDR2 FQDESV (reference sequence). The CDR3 reads CASSLGDSYNEQFF. The CDR3 DNA sequence: TGTGCCAGCAGCTTAGGGGATTCCTACAATGAGCAGTTCTTC.

The chain recombines TRBV6-5 with TRBJ2-7, with TRBD1 matching over 8 bases. The V gene's germline CDR1 is MNHEY and CDR2 SVGAGI. The CDR3 consists of 14 residues. The V gene end was trimmed by 6 bases and the J gene end by 3 bases; junction bases not matched to a gene: 7. The chain's CDR3 is CASSPGQGNYEQYV. CDR3 in DNA: TGTGCCAGCAGCCCCGGACAGGGTAACTACGAGCAGTACGTC.

CDR3 DNA: TGTGCCAGCAGCCTACAAGCAGTCTCCTACAATGAGCAGTTCTTC. This codes for CASSLQAVSYNEQFF. The chain recombines TRBV7-9 with TRBJ2-1; D not certain. The germline gives CDR1 SEHNR, CDR2 FQNEAQ (reference sequence). The CDR3 loop spans 15 amino acids. Deletions cut 5 bases from V and 0 bases from J, with 11 bases between. The full variable domain, in which reference TRBV7-9 and TRBJ2-1 provide the parts outside the CDR3, is DTGVSQNPRHKITKRGQNVTFRCDPISEHNRLYWYRQTLGQGPEFLTYFQNEAQLEKSRLLSDRFSAERPKGSFSTLEIQRTEQGDSAMYLCASSLQAVSYNEQFFGPGTRLTVL.

The chain uses TRBV19 and TRBJ1-1, with D unclear. Looked up from germline, CDR1 is LNHDA and CDR2 is SQIVND (reference sequence). This CDR3 has 14 residues. Trimming removed 3 bases at V and 7 bases at J, with 15 bases between. The CDR3, as DNA: TGTGCCAGTAGTATCGGCCTACACCTGGGTGAAGCTTTCTTT. As protein: CASSIGLHLGEAFF.

This clone was seen just once. V usage is TRBV5-1 and J usage is TRBJ1-6; 7 nucleotides match TRBD1. The CDR3 extends over 16 amino acids. Trimming at V came to 0 bases and at J to 7 bases, leaving 7 bases not matched to a gene. Germline values: CDR1 SGHRS, CDR2 YFSETQ. The DNA for the CDR3 is TGCGCCAGCAGCTTGGCTGGAGGGGGCTCGAATTCACCCCTCCACTTT. Translated: CASSLAGGGSNSPLHF.

DNA of the CDR3: TGTGCCAGCAGGGAGGGACCGGGTACCATATATTTT. This translates into CASREGPGTIYF. This rearrangement joins TRBV3-1 (or the pseudogene TRBV3-2) to TRBJ1-3; perhaps TRBD1 as D (5 bases). The germline CDR1 and CDR2 sequences are LGHDT and YNNKEL (reference sequence). The CDR3 runs 12 residues. V was shortened by 6 bases and J by 10 bases, with 13 bases between the two germline ends.